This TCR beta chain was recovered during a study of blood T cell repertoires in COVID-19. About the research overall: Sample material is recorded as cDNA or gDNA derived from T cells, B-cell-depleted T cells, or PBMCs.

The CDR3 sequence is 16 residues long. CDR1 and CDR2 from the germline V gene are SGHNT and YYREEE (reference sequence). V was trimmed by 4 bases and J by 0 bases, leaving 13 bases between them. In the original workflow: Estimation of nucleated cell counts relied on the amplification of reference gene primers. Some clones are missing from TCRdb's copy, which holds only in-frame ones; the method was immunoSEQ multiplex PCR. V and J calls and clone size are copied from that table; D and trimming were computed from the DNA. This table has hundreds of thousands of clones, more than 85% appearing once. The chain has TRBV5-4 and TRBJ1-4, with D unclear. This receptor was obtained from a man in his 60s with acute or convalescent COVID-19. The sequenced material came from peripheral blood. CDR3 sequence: CASSETYPATNEKLFF. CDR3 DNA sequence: TGTGCCAGCAGCGAAACCTATCCCGCAACTAATGAAAAACTGTTTTTT. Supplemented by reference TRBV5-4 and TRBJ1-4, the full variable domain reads ETGVTQSPTHLIKTRGQQVTLRCSSQSGHNTVSWYQQALGQGPQFIFQYYREEENGRGNFPPRFSGLQFPNYSSELNVNALELDDSALYLCASSETYPATNEKLFFGSGTQLSVL.